A single sample gave rise to the 29 T cell receptor beta chains below, sequenced in a study of read filtering for tumor transcriptome and immune sequencing (dated by TCRdb to the early 2020s). Data came from an Illumina HiSeq 4000. TCR libraries were constructed from 400 ng RNA using the Immunoverse kit, and molecular barcoded adaptors covering alpha/delta and beta/gamma chains were employed. Clones were called with MiXCR by TCRdb after fastp trimmed the public reads at Q25, and only in-frame beta chains were retained. Duplicate CDR3 protein sequences are folded into a single record with the most common DNA and genes. The sample table shows 20,000 to 30,000 distinct CDR3 sequences, and approximately 23% are seen once. The ten biggest clones cover 45% to 50% of the sample. Sequences were obtained from a population of CD138-negative cells sorted from bone marrow. The label giving this sample's cell subset or site can be read as: bone marrow mononuclear cells depleted of CD138+ plasma/myeloma cells by negative magnetic selection. The receptors here all came from a donor aged 40 or older with multiple myeloma.

On this clonotype: A much larger clone lies one base from this, so it may be a read error. This chain links TRBV5-1 with TRBJ1-1; TRBD1 might be the D (5 bases). Per germline, CDR1 SGHRS and CDR2 YFSETQ. This CDR3 comprises 16 residues. Trimming pared 6 bases from V and 0 bases from J, leaving 18 bases between. The CDR3 bases are TGCGCCAGCAACCCCAAACTGGGGGGATTGAACACTGAAGCTTTCTTT. The encoded protein is CASNPKLGGLNTEAFF.

V is TRBV4-1 and J is TRBJ1-2; D call uncertain. The CDR3 consists of 15 residues. Germline V gives CDR1 MGHRA, CDR2 YSYEKL. The V end was cut by 1 base, the J end by 3 bases, with 12 bases between. The CDR3 here is CASSQGFTPDYGYTF. The CDR3 region has the DNA TGCGCCAGCAGCCAAGGATTCACTCCGGACTATGGCTACACCTTC.

The CDR3 region is CSARGGRRIEKLFF. The CDR3 DNA follows: TGCAGTGCTAGAGGCGGCAGGCGAATTGAAAAACTGTTTTTT. The genes are TRBV20-1 and TRBJ1-4; D remains ambiguous. Between the trimmed V and J ends, which lost 1 base and 7 bases, there was a span of 13 bases. The CDR3 contains 14 residues. Germline CDR1 and CDR2: DFQATT and SNEGSKA (reference sequence).

In its sample, this clonotype was seen many times. The V and J genes are TRBV6-5 and TRBJ2-1, with D maybe TRBD2 (7 bases). Germline CDR1 reads MNHEY; CDR2 reads SVGAGI. The ends were cut back, 9 bases at V and 4 bases at J, with 13 bases in the middle. The CDR3 runs 13 residues. The CDR3, as DNA: TGTGCCAGTAGAGGGGGACTATACAATGAGCAGTTCTTC. It codes for CASRGGLYNEQFF.

Note on this clonotype: A much larger clone is a single base away; this may be a read error. The chain carries TRBV7-9 and TRBJ1-6; possible D gene TRBD1, 5 bases. Germline V gives CDR1 SEHNR, CDR2 FQNEAQ (reference sequence). The CDR3 loop spans 16 amino acids. With 3 bases removed from V and 7 bases from J, the gap between germline ends came to 16 bases. Written as DNA, the CDR3 is TGTGCCAGCAGCTTCGATTCGGGACGGGGAAATTCACCCCTCCACTTT. As protein: CASSFDSGRGNSPLHF.

This clonotype was found many times. The CDR3 protein is CASSRPGLGNNEQFF. CDR3 coding DNA: TGTGCCAGCAGTAGACCGGGCCTAGGGAACAATGAGCAGTTCTTC. The rearrangement uses TRBV28 and TRBJ2-1; no clear D. CDR1 is MDHEN and CDR2 is SYDVKM in the germline V gene. Trimming stripped 5 bases from V and 5 bases from J, with 16 bases between. This CDR3 spans 15 amino acids.

About this clonotype itself: A single base separates this from a much larger clone, so it may be a read error. The chain carries TRBV6-2 or TRBV6-3 and TRBJ1-3; the D is unclear. This CDR3 spans 15 amino acids. V lost 3 bases, J lost 2 bases, and 11 bases lay in between. Germline assignment: CDR1 MNHEY and CDR2 SVGEGT. The CDR3 region is CASSYGPIPGNTIYF. CDR3 nucleotides: TGTGCCAGCAGTTATGGGCCGATCCCTGGAAACACCATATATTTT.

This clonotype was recorded at least ten times. V usage is TRBV5-1 and J usage is TRBJ2-3; 8 bases align to TRBD2. CDR3 length: 15 residues. The J segment lost 6 bases and the V segment lost 4 bases, leaving 10 bases of the junction unmatched. Germline CDR1 is SGHRS and CDR2 is YFSETQ. This CDR3 is CASSVGGTREDTQYF. CDR3 coding DNA: TGCGCCAGCAGCGTCGGAGGGACTAGAGAGGATACGCAGTATTTT. Filled out from reference TRBV5-1 and TRBJ2-3, the complete variable domain reads KAGVTQTPRYLIKTRGQQVTLSCSPISGHRSVSWYQQTPGQGLQFLFEYFSETQRNKGNFPGRFSGRQFSNSRSEMNVSTLELGDSALYLCASSVGGTREDTQYFGPGTRLTVL.

The table lists this clonotype with many counts. The genes are TRBV20-1 and TRBJ2-1; TRBD2 aligns across 9 bases. The V gene end was trimmed by 3 bases and the J gene end by 12 bases; junction bases not matched to a gene: 9. The CDR3 sequence is 13 residues long. CDR1 and CDR2 (germline): DFQATT, SNEGSKA (reference sequence). CDR3 sequence reads: CSARASGATGQFF. CDR3 DNA: TGCAGTGCTAGGGCTAGCGGGGCCACGGGGCAGTTCTTC.

This clonotype was counted only a few times. The chain has TRBV5-1 and TRBJ2-3; D may match TRBD1 or TRBD2 (5 bases each). Trimming left V 4 bases short and J 3 bases short, with 15 bases between. The germline CDR1 and CDR2 sequences are SGHRS and YFSETQ. This CDR3 has 15 amino acids. DNA for the CDR3: TGCGCCAGCAGCCCGGCAGGGAGTGAGACAGATACGCAGTATTTT. Its protein product is CASSPAGSETDTQYF.

This clonotype was counted between two and nine times. The V gene is TRBV6-6, the J gene TRBJ2-5; D may be TRBD1 (5 bases). The germline gives CDR1 MNHNY, CDR2 SVGAGI (reference sequence). The CDR3 covers 15 residues. Trimming shortened V by 8 bases and J by 2 bases, and 18 bases separated the two germline ends. The CDR3, as DNA: TGTGCCAGCTCTACAGGAGCCTGGTGGCAAGAGACCCAGTACTTC. Its translation: CASSTGAWWQETQYF.

This clonotype occurred many times. This chain links TRBV28 with TRBJ1-1; 9 bases fit TRBD1. Germline-derived CDR1 and CDR2 are MDHEN and SYDVKM. Trimming cost V 6 bases and J 0 bases; bases outside gene matches: 5. The CDR3 length is 15 residues. CDR3 in amino acids: CASRVQGALNTEAFF. CDR3 sequence (DNA): TGTGCCAGCAGGGTACAGGGGGCCCTGAACACTGAAGCTTTCTTT. The entire variable domain, with the rest obtained from reference TRBV28 and TRBJ1-1, is as follows: DVKVTQSSRYLVKRTGEKVFLECVQDMDHENMFWYRQDPGLGLRLIYFSYDVKMKEKGDIPEGYSVSREKKERFSLILESASTNQTSMYLCASRVQGALNTEAFFGQGTRLTVV.

This clonotype was detected many times. The CDR3 DNA reads as TGTGCCAGCAGCTTTAACGTGGCGGGGCCCTTAGCCAAAAACATTCAGTACTTC. Its translation: CASSFNVAGPLAKNIQYF. V usage is TRBV7-2 and J usage is TRBJ2-4; the D gene is possibly TRBD2 (6 bases). Germline CDR1 and CDR2: SGHTA and FQGNSA. This CDR3 region has 18 residues. V lost 3 bases and J 0 bases, leaving 18 bases between the germline ends.

This clonotype was observed at least ten times. The genes are TRBV5-1 and TRBJ1-2, with D perhaps matching TRBD1 (6 bases). Trimming left V 0 bases short and J 6 bases short, with 18 bases between. The germline V gene encodes CDR1 SGHRS and CDR2 YFSETQ. The CDR3 extends over 16 amino acids. The CDR3 sequence: CASSLAVQGGVDGYTF. The CDR3 DNA follows: TGCGCCAGCAGCTTGGCCGTACAGGGAGGAGTGGATGGCTACACCTTC.

This clonotype was seen more than once but under ten times. The V call is TRBV20-1, the J call TRBJ1-5; perhaps TRBD1 as D (5 bases). Germline CDR1 reads DFQATT; CDR2 reads SNEGSKA (reference sequence). The CDR3 loop spans 16 amino acids. Trimming took off 0 bases at V and 2 bases at J, with 14 bases between the two ends. The CDR3 reads CSARDPGKGRNQPQHF. Written as DNA, the CDR3 is TGCAGTGCTAGAGATCCGGGGAAGGGGCGCAATCAGCCCCAGCATTTT.

This clonotype was recorded many times. This chain connects TRBV30 to TRBJ1-4; D ambiguous. Germline CDR1 is GTSNPN and CDR2 is SVGIG (reference sequence). V dropped 0 bases and J dropped 8 bases, with 13 bases sitting between them. This CDR3 spans 14 amino acids. The DNA for the CDR3 is TGTGCCTGGAGTGTAAGTGGGAGGAAGGAAAAACTGTTTTTT. Translated, it gives CAWSVSGRKEKLFF.

In this sample, this clonotype turned up many times. V and J are TRBV20-1 and TRBJ2-3; 16 bases align to TRBD2. The germline gives CDR1 DFQATT, CDR2 SNEGSKA (reference sequence). The junction had 9 bases not matched to a gene; V was cut back by 8 bases and J by 4 bases. CDR3 size: 16 residues. The CDR3 here is CSPTWGLAGGADTQYF. CDR3 in DNA: TGCAGTCCTACCTGGGGACTAGCGGGGGGGGCAGATACGCAGTATTTT.

To note about this clonotype: A much larger clone is a single base away; this may be a read error. This rearrangement joins TRBV6-6 to TRBJ1-4; no reliable D call. CDR1 MNHNY and CDR2 SVGAGI come from the germline V gene (reference sequence). The CDR3 is 14 amino acids. CDR3 bases: TGTGCCTGCAGCTCCCTCGGGGATAATGAAAAACTGTTTTTT. It encodes CACSSLGDNEKLFF.

The chain carries TRBV7-9 and TRBJ2-7; a possible D gene is TRBD2 (5 bases). Germline values: CDR1 SEHNR, CDR2 FQNEAQ (reference sequence). This CDR3 contains 12 residues. Trimming stripped 7 bases from V and 5 bases from J, with 12 bases between. CDR3 nucleotides: TGTGCCAGCACCTTTGAGGGCCACGAGCAGTACTTC. Translated, it gives CASTFEGHEQYF.

Note on this clonotype: A far bigger clonotype differs at one base, so this is likely a read error. This sequence joins TRBV6-1 and TRBJ2-1; D call uncertain. The CDR3 consists of 11 residues. V dropped 10 bases and J dropped 1 base, with 5 bases sitting between them. Per germline, CDR1 MNHNS and CDR2 SASEGT. The CDR3 DNA sequence: TGTGCCATCACTTCCTACAATGAGCAGTTCTTC. It encodes CAITSYNEQFF.

This clonotype occurred many times. The gene calls are TRBV12-3 or TRBV12-4 and TRBJ2-3, with TRBD1 identical over 9 bases. With V trimmed by 4 bases and J by 3 bases, 8 bases remained unmatched. The CDR3 loop spans 16 amino acids. Written as DNA, the CDR3 is TGTGCCAGCAGTTCAACGGGACAGGGAGGGACAGATACGCAGTATTTT. Translation gives CASSSTGQGGTDTQYF.

The chain uses TRBV11-2 and TRBJ2-7; maybe TRBD2 (7 bases). The CDR3 loop spans 17 amino acids. Germline V lookup: CDR1 SGHAT, CDR2 FQNNGV. V was clipped by 4 bases and J by 4 bases, with 23 bases between them. CDR3 sequence reads: CASSSVGGGPVGYEQYF. In DNA form, the CDR3 reads TGTGCCAGCAGCTCAGTCGGCGGGGGCCCCGTCGGGTACGAGCAGTACTTC.

This clonotype was seen at least ten times. This chain uses TRBV6-6 with TRBJ2-3; no clear D. The CDR3 runs to 12 residues. Germline CDR1 MNHNY, CDR2 SVGAGI (reference sequence). Trimming stripped 0 bases from V and 14 bases from J, with 12 bases between. DNA for the CDR3: TGTGCCAGCAGTTACTCCCTACAGACGTGGTATTTT. It specifies CASSYSLQTWYF.

Turning to this clonotype: A much more abundant neighbour one base away suggests this may be a read error. The V call is TRBV7-2, the J call TRBJ2-2, with D possibly being TRBD1 (6 bases). This CDR3 is built from 14 residues. Germline lookup yields CDR1 SGHTA and CDR2 FQGNSA. CDR3 bases: TGTGCCAACAGCAGGACAGTGAACACCGGGGAGCTGTTTTTT. Encoded protein: CANSRTVNTGELFF.

Only a few counts were recorded for this clonotype. The gene calls are TRBV7-9 and TRBJ2-1; 7 bases match TRBD2. The V gene's germline CDR1 is SEHNR and CDR2 FQNEAQ (reference sequence). Germline trimming cut 5 bases from V and 5 bases from J; bases unmatched to any gene: 6. The CDR3 runs to 14 residues. CDR3 sequence: CASSPWGGDNEQFF. The CDR3 DNA reads TGTGCCAGCAGCCCATGGGGGGGAGACAATGAGCAGTTCTTC.

This clonotype ranks as medium-sized (0.01 to 0.1%). V gene TRBV20-1 combines with J gene TRBJ2-1, with D unresolved. CDR3 length: 14 residues. Deletions cut 7 bases from V and 4 bases from J, with 17 bases between. CDR1 and CDR2 (germline): DFQATT, SNEGSKA (reference sequence). The CDR3 region is CSVKPEIVYNEQFF. The CDR3 nucleotides read TGCAGTGTAAAGCCGGAAATCGTATACAATGAGCAGTTCTTC.

This clonotype was observed at least ten times. The CDR3 spells CASSESTGELFF. As DNA, the CDR3 is TGTGCCAGCAGCGAGTCCACCGGGGAGCTGTTTTTT. This sequence joins TRBV9 and TRBJ2-2, with unresolved D. CDR1 is SGDLS and CDR2 is YYNGEE in the germline V gene. Trimming shortened V by 3 bases and J by 4 bases, and 4 bases separated the two germline ends. The CDR3 loop spans 12 amino acids.

In this sample, this clonotype turned up many times. This chain joins TRBV3-1 and TRBJ2-1; D is unclear. The CDR3 is 11 amino acids. Trimming removed 1 base at V and 12 bases at J, with 7 bases between. Germline-derived CDR1 and CDR2 are LGHDT and YNNKEL (reference sequence). The DNA for the CDR3 is TGTGCCAGCAGCCAAGCTGTCATGCAGTTCTTC. This sequence encodes CASSQAVMQFF.

This clonotype showed up just a few times. The chain combines TRBV19 with TRBJ2-5, with D possibly matching TRBD1 (6 bases). The germline V gene has CDR1 LNHDA and CDR2 SQIVND (reference sequence). CDR3 length equals 13 residues. The V end lost 2 bases, the J end lost 4 bases, and 8 bases lay between the germline ends. The CDR3 spells CASSISDRETQYF. The CDR3 DNA follows: TGTGCCAGTAGTATATCGGACAGAGAGACCCAGTACTTC.